Listed below are T cell receptor beta chains from one sample, sequenced in a study of CD8 T cells in ankylosing spondylitis. One entry per CDR3 protein, called by TCRdb with MiXCR from the 5' RACE reads. The sample has more than 400,000 distinct CDR3 sequences; approximately 5% are singletons. Sequencing was carried out using blood, either unsorted or a sorted T cell fraction (not recorded which). These receptors all stem from a male donor with ankylosing spondylitis. CDR3s include the opening cysteine and the closing phenylalanine or tryptophan. Fields, in order: J gene, V gene, D gene, clone size, CDR3 DNA, CDR3 protein. The D gene is left open where the match is weak. Part of the rows lack a size; the others show once, few, many or a class for expanded clones.

TRBJ2-1 TRBV20-1 TRBD1 NA TGCAGTGGGGGACAGGGTACCGGCTTCTACAATGAGCAGTTCTTC CSGGQGTGFYNEQFF
TRBJ1-3 TRBV3-1 NA few TGTGCCAGCAGCCAAGATGACCTCCGAAGGGTGGGAAACACCATATATTTT CASSQDDLRRVGNTIYF
TRBJ1-2 TRBV7-9 NA many TGTGCCAGCAGCGCAGGGATTGGCTACACCTTC CASSAGIGYTF
TRBJ2-3 TRBV5-5 NA many TGTGCCAGCAGCCCTCTCAGCACAGATACGCAGTATTTT CASSPLSTDTQYF
TRBJ2-2 TRBV7-8 TRBD1 many TGTGCCAGCAGCTTAGCCGGGACAGGGGTAGTGGCGAACACCGGGGAGCTGTTTTTT CASSLAGTGVVANTGELFF
TRBJ2-7 TRBV7-2 NA many TGTGCCAGCAGCTCCAGGGTTGCCTACGAGCAGTACTTC CASSSRVAYEQYF
TRBJ1-1 TRBV6-1 NA few TGTGCCAGCCTCCCCGATTGGGAGGGCACTGAAGCTTTCTTT CASLPDWEGTEAFF
TRBJ2-1 TRBV29-1 TRBD2 many TGCAGCGTTGTGGGGGACTACGCCTTGAAGGAGCAGTTCTTC CSVVGDYALKEQFF
TRBJ1-2 TRBV7-9 NA few TGTGCCAGCAGCTTAGCGCAGAAGGGGAACTATGGCTACACCTTC CASSLAQKGNYGYTF
TRBJ1-5 TRBV20-1 NA many TGCAGTGCTAGCTCTTTGGGCAATCAGCCCCAGCATTTT CSASSLGNQPQHF
TRBJ2-6 TRBV6-5 TRBD1 many TGTGCCAGCACCAAGACAGGGGGAGGGGCCAACGTCCTGACTTTC CASTKTGGGANVLTF
TRBJ1-2 TRBV9 NA many TGTGCCAGCACGCCCGGTCTTAGCGTGGGCTACACCTTC CASTPGLSVGYTF
TRBJ2-1 TRBV20-1 NA NA TGCAGTGCTAGCGGGCCCGCGTCGGGCCGGCGGGACAATGAGCAGTTCTTC CSASGPASGRRDNEQFF
TRBJ2-3 TRBV20-1 NA many TGCAGTGCTTATCCGGGCACAGATACGCAGTATTTT CSAYPGTDTQYF
TRBJ2-1 TRBV10-3 NA medium-sized TGTGCCATCAGTGGAGGCGGGGGCCATAACTACAATGAGCAGTTCTTC CAISGGGGHNYNEQFF
TRBJ1-5 TRBV12-3/TRBV12-4 NA many TGTGCCAGCAGTCATGGACCCCTAAATAGCAATCAGCCCCAGCATTTT CASSHGPLNSNQPQHF
TRBJ1-2 TRBV4-1 NA many TGCGCCAGCAGCCAAGTAGGACAGAGCTCCCATTTGGGCTACACCTTC CASSQVGQSSHLGYTF
TRBJ2-1 TRBV12-3/TRBV12-4 TRBD2 many TGTGCCAGCAGCCCCGGGACTATCTACAATGAGCAGTTCTTC CASSPGTIYNEQFF
TRBJ2-1 TRBV9 TRBD2 many TGTGCCAGCAGCGCCTCTTTGGGGAGGGCCGGTGAGCAGTTCTTC CASSASLGRAGEQFF
TRBJ1-5 TRBV20-1 NA many TGCAGTGCTAGTCCATATAATCAGCCCCAGCATTTT CSASPYNQPQHF
TRBJ1-1 TRBV7-9 NA many TGTGCCAGCAGCTCTAGCGCCTGGGGTCTTATGAACACTGAAGCTTTCTTT CASSSSAWGLMNTEAFF
TRBJ1-6 TRBV9 TRBD1 many TGTGCCAGCGGAGGGGGCCGGAATTCACCCCTCCACTTT CASGGGRNSPLHF
TRBJ2-1 TRBV27 TRBD1 many TGTGCCAGCAGTTCCCTAGGGGAGACAGGGGGGTTCTTC CASSSLGETGGFF
TRBJ2-2 TRBV10-3 NA many TGTGCCATCAGTGAGACGGCAGGGATAACCGGGGAGCTGTTTTTT CAISETAGITGELFF
TRBJ2-1 TRBV28 NA many TGTGCCAGCAGTTTTATTGAGCAGTTCTTC CASSFIEQFF
TRBJ1-2 TRBV5-1 NA many TGCGCCAGCAGCTTTCACCTATCCCCGAACTATGGCTACACCTTC CASSFHLSPNYGYTF
TRBJ2-7 TRBV6-2/TRBV6-3 TRBD1 NA TGTGCCAGCAGTTACACGCGGACAGGGTCCTACGAGCAGTACTTC CASSYTRTGSYEQYF
TRBJ1-5 TRBV28 NA many TGTGCCAGCAGAGTATTCGGGACCCATCAGCCCCAGCATTTT CASRVFGTHQPQHF
TRBJ2-1 TRBV7-2 TRBD2 many TGTGCCAGCGGGGTGGGAGGGGATGAGCAGTTCTTC CASGVGGDEQFF
TRBJ2-2 TRBV18 TRBD1 few TGTGCCAGCTCATCGGACAGGACCTCGTACACCGGGGAGCTGTTTTTT CASSSDRTSYTGELFF
TRBJ2-5 TRBV12-3/TRBV12-4 NA many TGTGCCAGCGGGCGAGGACAAGAGACCCAGTACTTC CASGRGQETQYF
TRBJ1-2 TRBV29-1 NA many TGCAGCGTTGTGGGTACAACCACTAACTATGGCTACACCTTC CSVVGTTTNYGYTF
TRBJ2-2 TRBV28 TRBD1 many TGTGCCACCCGAGGACAGGGAAGGACCGGGGAGCTGTTTTTT CATRGQGRTGELFF
TRBJ2-3 TRBV7-2 TRBD1 many TGTGCCAGCAGCTCGGGACAGATGAGGACAGATACGCAGTATTTT CASSSGQMRTDTQYF
TRBJ2-1 TRBV5-6 NA NA TGTGCCAGCGGCCCCGGGCGGAGCTCCTACAATGAGCAGTTCTTC CASGPGRSSYNEQFF
TRBJ2-5 TRBV7-3 NA many TGTGCCAGCAGCTTACTCCAGCAAGAGACCCAGTACTTC CASSLLQQETQYF
TRBJ1-5 TRBV5-1 NA once TGCGCCAGCAGCTTAGCGGGAAGCACAGATACGCAGCATTTT CASSLAGSTDTQHF
TRBJ2-2 TRBV7-2 TRBD2 few TGTGCCAGCAGCCCGACTAGCGGGGGGTTCGCCGGGGAGCTGTTTTTT CASSPTSGGFAGELFF
TRBJ2-7 TRBV11-2 NA many TGTGCCACTCGGGACCGGGGGCTCGAGCAGTACTTC CATRDRGLEQYF
TRBJ1-1 TRBV9 NA NA TGTCCCAGCAGCCCAGACCCTAACACTGAAGCTTTCTTT CPSSPDPNTEAFF
TRBJ2-1 TRBV7-2 NA many TGTGCCAGCAGTATGGGGGGAAGTAAGGCTAATGAGCAGTTCTTC CASSMGGSKANEQFF
TRBJ2-3 TRBV4-3 NA NA TGCGCCAGCAGCCGTCAGAGGGGGGGGGGCACAGATACGCAGTATTTT CASSRQRGGGTDTQYF
TRBJ2-5 TRBV5-1 NA many TGCGCCAGCAGCTTGGTTGGCGGCCAAGAGACCCAGTACTTC CASSLVGGQETQYF
TRBJ2-2 TRBV2 NA many TGTGCCAGCAGTGAAACAACAGTAAACACCGGGGAGCTGTTTTTT CASSETTVNTGELFF
TRBJ1-5 TRBV28 TRBD1 many TGTGCCAGCAGTTTATTAGGACAGGCTTACAATCAGCCCCAGCATTTT CASSLLGQAYNQPQHF
TRBJ2-2 TRBV4-2 NA many TGTGCCAGCAGCCAGGGGCTGGGTCCGGGCGGGGAGCTGTTTTTT CASSQGLGPGGELFF
TRBJ1-4 TRBV20-1 TRBD1 many TGCAGTGCCCCGACAGGGGCTCGGGAAAAACTGTTTTTT CSAPTGAREKLFF
TRBJ2-1 TRBV12-3/TRBV12-4 NA many TGTGCCAGCAGTATAGCCCCGGCTGAGCAGTTCTTC CASSIAPAEQFF
TRBJ1-3 TRBV7-9 NA many TGTGCCAGCAGCCCCCCGGAAGGGTTCGGAAACACCATATATTTT CASSPPEGFGNTIYF
TRBJ1-5 TRBV12-3/TRBV12-4 NA many TGTGCCAGCAGTTTACGTCAGGGCCAGCATTTT CASSLRQGQHF
TRBJ2-7 TRBV5-1 NA many TGTGCCAGCAGCTTTACGGGCTACGAGCAGTACTTC CASSFTGYEQYF
TRBJ2-1 TRBV6-1 TRBD2 NA TGTGCCAGCAGTCATAGCGGGGGGGCTTACAATGAGCAGTTCTTC CASSHSGGAYNEQFF
TRBJ1-1 TRBV4-1 TRBD1 many TGCGCCAGCAGCCAAGATCAGGGGGCGATGAACACTGAAGCTTTCTTT CASSQDQGAMNTEAFF
TRBJ1-2 TRBV7-2 TRBD1 many TGTGCCAGCAGCTCGGCGCTGACAGGGGCCTTCTATGGCTACACCTTC CASSSALTGAFYGYTF